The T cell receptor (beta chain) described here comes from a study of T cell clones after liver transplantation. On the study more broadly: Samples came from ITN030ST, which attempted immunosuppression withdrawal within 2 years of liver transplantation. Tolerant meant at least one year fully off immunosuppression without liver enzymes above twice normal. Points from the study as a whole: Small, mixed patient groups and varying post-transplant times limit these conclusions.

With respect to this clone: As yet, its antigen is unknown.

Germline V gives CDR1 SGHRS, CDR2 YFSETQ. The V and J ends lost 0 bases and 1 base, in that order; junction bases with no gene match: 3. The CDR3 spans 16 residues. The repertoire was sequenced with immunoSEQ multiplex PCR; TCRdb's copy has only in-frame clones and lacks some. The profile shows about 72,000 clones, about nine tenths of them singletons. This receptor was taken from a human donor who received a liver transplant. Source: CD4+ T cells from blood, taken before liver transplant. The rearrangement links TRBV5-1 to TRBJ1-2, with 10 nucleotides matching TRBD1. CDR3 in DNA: TGCGCCAGCAGCTTGGCGGGACAGGGGAGTAACTATGGCTACACCTTC. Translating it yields CASSLAGQGSNYGYTF.